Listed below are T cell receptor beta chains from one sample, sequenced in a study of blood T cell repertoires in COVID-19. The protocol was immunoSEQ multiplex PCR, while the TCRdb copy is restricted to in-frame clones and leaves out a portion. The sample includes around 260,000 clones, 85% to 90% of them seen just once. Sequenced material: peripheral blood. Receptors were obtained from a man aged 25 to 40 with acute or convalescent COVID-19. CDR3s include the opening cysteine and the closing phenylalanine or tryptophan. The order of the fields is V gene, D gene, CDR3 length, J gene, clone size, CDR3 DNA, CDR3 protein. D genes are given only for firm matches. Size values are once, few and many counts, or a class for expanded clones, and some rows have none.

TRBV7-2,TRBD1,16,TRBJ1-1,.,TGTGCCAGCAGCTTAGGGATTGACAGGGGGAACACTGAAGCTTTCTTT,CASSLGIDRGNTEAFF
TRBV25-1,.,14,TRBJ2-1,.,TGTGCCAGCAGTGGTTATCAGCGCGACAATGAGCAGTTCTTC,CASSGYQRDNEQFF
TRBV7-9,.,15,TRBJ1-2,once,TGTGCCAGCAGCCCCTCGGTAGGGGGGGCGGATGGCTACACCTTC,CASSPSVGGADGYTF
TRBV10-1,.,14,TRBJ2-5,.,TGCGCCAGCAGTATCGGCAGGGCGGGGGAGACCCAGTACTTC,CASSIGRAGETQYF
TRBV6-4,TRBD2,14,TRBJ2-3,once,TGTGCCAGCAGTGTAGCGGGGCTGACAGATACGCAGTATTTT,CASSVAGLTDTQYF
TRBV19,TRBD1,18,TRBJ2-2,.,TGTGCCAGTAGTCAGGGGACAGGGGGACTAGGGAGTACCGGGGAGCTGTTTTTT,CASSQGTGGLGSTGELFF
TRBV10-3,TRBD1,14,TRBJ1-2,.,TGTGCCATACCCGTCGGGACAGGTATTCATGGCTACACCTTC,CAIPVGTGIHGYTF
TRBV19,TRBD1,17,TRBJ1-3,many,TGTGCCAGTAGTATTTCCGCTTGGGACAGCTCTGGAAACACCATATATTTT,CASSISAWDSSGNTIYF
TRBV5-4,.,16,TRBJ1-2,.,TGTGCCAGCAGCTTGGATGCCACTTCATTTAACTATGGCTACACCTTC,CASSLDATSFNYGYTF
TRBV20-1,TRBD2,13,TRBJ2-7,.,TGCAGTGCTAGTCTAGCGGGAGTCCGTGAGCAGTACTTC,CSASLAGVREQYF
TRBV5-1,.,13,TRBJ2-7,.,TGCGCCAGCAGTGGCGGCTCGGACTACGAGCAGTACTTC,CASSGGSDYEQYF
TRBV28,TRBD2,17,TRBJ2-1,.,TGTGCCAGCAGAACCGGGACTAGCGGGAGGTGGGGGGATGAGCAGTTCTTC,CASRTGTSGRWGDEQFF
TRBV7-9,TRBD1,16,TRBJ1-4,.,TGTGCCAGCAGCTTAGCGTTGGACAGGGATGATGAAAAACTGTTTTTT,CASSLALDRDDEKLFF
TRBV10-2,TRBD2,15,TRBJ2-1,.,TGCGCCAGCAGAGAGACTAGCGGGAGTGTTAATGAGCAGTTCTTC,CASRETSGSVNEQFF
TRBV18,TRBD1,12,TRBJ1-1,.,TGTGCCAGCTCCCACGACAGGGACCCGGGTTTCTTT,CASSHDRDPGFF
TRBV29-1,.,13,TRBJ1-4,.,TGCAGCGCGAGACATGCAACTAATGAAAAACTGTTTTTT,CSARHATNEKLFF
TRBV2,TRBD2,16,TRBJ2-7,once,TGTGCCAGCAGTCGAGGACTAGCGGGAGGAACCTACGAGCAGTACTTC,CASSRGLAGGTYEQYF
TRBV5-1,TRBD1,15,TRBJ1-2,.,TGCGCCAGCAAGCTTTGGCAGGGGGCTAACTATGGCTACACCTTC,CASKLWQGANYGYTF
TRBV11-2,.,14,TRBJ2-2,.,TGTGCCAGCAGCCTCCGCATTACTACCGGGGAGCTGTTTTTT,CASSLRITTGELFF
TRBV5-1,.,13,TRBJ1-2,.,TGCGCCAGCAGCTTGGTGGCAGACTATGGCTACACCTTC,CASSLVADYGYTF
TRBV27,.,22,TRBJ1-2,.,TGTGCCAGCAGTTTATCTGACGCTTGTGGGGCTTCTACAACTTTAGCTAACTATGGCTACACCTTC,CASSLSDACGASTTLANYGYTF
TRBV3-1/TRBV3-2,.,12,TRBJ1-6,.,TGTGCCAGCAGCCCGTGGGGAGCACCCCTCCACTTT,CASSPWGAPLHF
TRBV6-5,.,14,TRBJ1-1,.,TGTGCCAGCAGCCGGGGGGGCCTGAGGACTGAAGCTTTCTTT,CASSRGGLRTEAFF
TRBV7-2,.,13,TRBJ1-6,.,TGTGCCAGCAGCTTAGGGGGCGGTTCACCCCTCCACTTT,CASSLGGGSPLHF
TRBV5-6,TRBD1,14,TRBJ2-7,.,TGTGCCAGCAGCCCTACAGGGGACTCCTACGAGCAGTACTTC,CASSPTGDSYEQYF
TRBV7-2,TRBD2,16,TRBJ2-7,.,TGTGCCAGCAGCTTAGGGACTAGCGGGAGGGTCGACGAGCAGTACTTC,CASSLGTSGRVDEQYF
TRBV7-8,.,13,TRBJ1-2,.,TGTGCCAGCAGCGCTCAGGGAGGCGATGGCTACACCTTC,CASSAQGGDGYTF
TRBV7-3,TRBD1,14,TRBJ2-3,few,TGTGCCAGCAGCTTCCGACAGGGCGTAAATACGCAGTATTTT,CASSFRQGVNTQYF
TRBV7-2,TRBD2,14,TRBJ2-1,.,TGTGCCAGCAGCTTCGCTAGCGGGGACAATGAGCAGTTCTTC,CASSFASGDNEQFF
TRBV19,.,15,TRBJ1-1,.,TGTGCCAGTAGTATAACAGATCCCATGAACACTGAAGCTTTCTTT,CASSITDPMNTEAFF
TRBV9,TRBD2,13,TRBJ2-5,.,TGTGCCAGCAGCGCGGGGGGACAAGAGACCCAGTACTTC,CASSAGGQETQYF
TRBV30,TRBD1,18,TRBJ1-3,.,TGTGCCTGGAGTCGAATGCCCGGGACAGTGAGCTCTGGAAACACCATATATTTT,CAWSRMPGTVSSGNTIYF
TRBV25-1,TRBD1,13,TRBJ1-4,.,TGTGCCAGCGGTGACAGGGGGGACGAAAAACTGTTTTTT,CASGDRGDEKLFF
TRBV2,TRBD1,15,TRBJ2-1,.,TGTGCCAGCAGGGAGGACAGGGTTATTATCAATGAGCAGTTCTTC,CASREDRVIINEQFF
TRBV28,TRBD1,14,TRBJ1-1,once,TGTGCCAGCAACTCCGGGACAGGTCCCTTTGAAGCTTTCTTT,CASNSGTGPFEAFF
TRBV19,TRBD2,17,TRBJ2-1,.,TGTGCCAGTAGTATGAGGCTCGCGGGAGGCCTATACAATGAGCAGTTCTTC,CASSMRLAGGLYNEQFF
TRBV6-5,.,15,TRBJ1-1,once,TGTGCCAGCAGTCTTCTTCGGGAGTGGGGGACTGAAGCTTTCTTT,CASSLLREWGTEAFF
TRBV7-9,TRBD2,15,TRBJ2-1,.,TGTGCCAGCAGCCCCGGGGGGACTAGCCCCAATGAGCAGTTCTTC,CASSPGGTSPNEQFF
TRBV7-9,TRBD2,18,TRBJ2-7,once,TGTGCCAGCAGCTCTTTTCGGAAGACCCTAGCGGGGGGCTACGAGCAGTACTTC,CASSSFRKTLAGGYEQYF
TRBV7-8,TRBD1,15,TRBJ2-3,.,TGTGCCAGCAGCTTAACAGGGGGTATCTCAGATACGCAGTATTTT,CASSLTGGISDTQYF
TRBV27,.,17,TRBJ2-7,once,TGTGCCAGCAGTTCCTTGAGGGCCAGCCAGGCCCCCTACGAGCAGTACTTC,CASSSLRASQAPYEQYF
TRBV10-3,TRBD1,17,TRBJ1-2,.,TGTGCCATCAGTACGGGACAGGGGGCCCAACGGCCCTATGGCTACACCTTC,CAISTGQGAQRPYGYTF